This T cell receptor (beta chain) was documented in a study of blood T cell repertoires in COVID-19. Here immunoSEQ multiplex PCR was the method, and the copy in TCRdb shows in-frame clones only, minus some. The sample holds more than 200,000 clones, 88% seen once. The clonotype comes from a man between 70 and 80 years old with acute or convalescent COVID-19. Sequencing was done on a sample of peripheral blood.

The CDR3 sequence is CAVRQGLGNQPQHF. The CDR3 DNA is TGTGCCGTCCGACAGGGGCTGGGCAATCAGCCCCAGCATTTT. V and J are TRBV30 and TRBJ1-5, with 8 bases fitting TRBD1. The CDR3 length is 14 residues. V was clipped by 8 bases and J by 2 bases; unmatched bases: 8. Germline V gene lookup returns CDR1 GTSNPN and CDR2 SVGIG (reference sequence).